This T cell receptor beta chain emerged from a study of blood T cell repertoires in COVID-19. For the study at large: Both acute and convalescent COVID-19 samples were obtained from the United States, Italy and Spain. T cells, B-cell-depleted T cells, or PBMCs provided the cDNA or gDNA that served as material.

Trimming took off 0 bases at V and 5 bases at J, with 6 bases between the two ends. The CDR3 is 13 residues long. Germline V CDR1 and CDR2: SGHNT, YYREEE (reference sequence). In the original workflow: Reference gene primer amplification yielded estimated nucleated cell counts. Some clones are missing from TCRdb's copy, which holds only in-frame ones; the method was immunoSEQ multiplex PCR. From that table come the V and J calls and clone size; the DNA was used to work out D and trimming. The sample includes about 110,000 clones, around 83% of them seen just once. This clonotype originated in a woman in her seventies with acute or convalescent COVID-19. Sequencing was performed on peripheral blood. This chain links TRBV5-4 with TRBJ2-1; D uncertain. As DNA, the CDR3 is TGTGCCAGCAGCTTGGTAGTCAACAATGAGCAGTTCTTC. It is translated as CASSLVVNNEQFF.